This T cell receptor (beta chain) was recovered during a study of CD8+ T cells in alopecia areata. Notes on the study in general: Scalp repertoires also include resident alphabeta T cells from normal skin.

The V gene's germline CDR1 is LNHDA and CDR2 SQIVND (reference sequence). V was pared by 5 bases and J by 2 bases, with 9 bases between. The CDR3 contains 13 residues. PBMCs were stained for CD3, CD4 and CD8, and CD4+ and CD8+ T cells were sorted. This clone was counted only a few times. No antigen is known for it. Sequencing relied on a cDNA template that was reverse transcribed from extracted RNA. Generated by immunoSEQ multiplex PCR, the TCRdb table keeps only in-frame clones and is missing some. The sample has about 200,000 clones, about 56% seen once. The chain is built from TRBV19 and TRBJ2-5, with D possibly TRBD2 on 6 matching bases. Sequenced: CD8+ T cells sorted from blood. The receptor comes from a human donor in good health. Written as DNA, the CDR3 is TGTGCCAGTAGTTCGACTAGGCAAGAGACCCAGTACTTC. As protein: CASSSTRQETQYF. Variable domain in full (rest from reference TRBV19 and TRBJ2-5): DGGITQSPKYLFRKEGQNVTLSCEQNLNHDAMYWYRQDPGQGLRLIYYSQIVNDFQKGDIAEGYSVSREKKESFPLTVTSAQKNPTAFYLCASSSTRQETQYFGPGTRLLVL.